The 22 T cell receptor beta chains reported below all come from one sample, sequenced in a study of T cell responses to AZD1222 COVID-19 vaccine. The data were produced by immunoSEQ multiplex PCR, yet TCRdb's version contains in-frame clones alone and is incomplete. Found here are 95,000 to 100,000 clones, roughly 84% of them singletons; the top ten hold more than 15%. Here the sequenced sample was peripheral blood, taken on day 0 of AZD1222 vaccination. Source of these receptors: an adult in good health.

The rearrangement uses TRBV6-2 or TRBV6-3 and TRBJ1-2; D not resolved. V lost 2 bases and J 3 bases, leaving 19 bases between the germline ends. Per germline, CDR1 MNHEY and CDR2 SVGEGT. CDR3 size: 17 residues. The CDR3 sequence: CASSYSLGRDHDYGYTF. CDR3 sequence (DNA): TGTGCCAGCAGTTACAGCCTTGGGAGGGATCATGACTATGGCTACACCTTC.

The CDR3 spells CASSRDVRYEQYF. In nucleotides, the CDR3 is TGCGCCAGCAGCAGGGACGTCCGCTACGAGCAGTACTTC. J is TRBJ2-7 and V is TRBV4-1; D possibly matches TRBD1 or TRBD2 (5 bases each). This CDR3 has 13 residues. Germline assignment: CDR1 MGHRA and CDR2 YSYEKL. Trimming removed 5 bases at V and 3 bases at J, with 11 bases between.

The chain combines TRBV14 with TRBJ1-2; D gene uncertain. Deletions cut 0 bases from V and 4 bases from J, with 12 bases between. From germline, CDR1 is SGHDN and CDR2 FVKESK. There are 15 residues in the CDR3. The CDR3 nucleotides read TGTGCCAGCAGCCAAGAGACGTCGGTACGCTATGGCTACACCTTC. Its protein is CASSQETSVRYGYTF.

This chain uses TRBV10-3 with TRBJ1-2; 7 positions agree with TRBD1. The ends lost 2 bases at V and 5 bases at J; junction bases unmatched: 5. The CDR3 loop spans 14 amino acids. In germline, CDR1 is ENHRY, CDR2 SYGVKD. In nucleotides, the CDR3 is TGTGCCATCAGTGAGGGGACAGCCAGTTATGGCTACACCTTC. This encodes CAISEGTASYGYTF.

V is TRBV29-1 and J is TRBJ2-7; D might be TRBD1 (6 bases). Germline V gene lookup returns CDR1 SQVTM and CDR2 ANQGSEA. The CDR3 is made up of 14 amino acids. V shed 3 bases and J shed 9 bases, with 21 bases lying between them. The CDR3 nucleotides are TGCAGCGTTGACCAGGGGAACGGCCCTACGGGGCAGTACTTC. Its translation: CSVDQGNGPTGQYF.

V and J are TRBV29-1 and TRBJ2-7, with D tentatively TRBD1 (5 bases). The CDR3 length is 14 residues. Trimming cost V 7 bases and J 0 bases, with 16 bases left between them. The germline V gene encodes CDR1 SQVTM and CDR2 ANQGSEA. Written as DNA, the CDR3 is TGCAGCGCCGCAACAGGCAGAAGCTCCTACGAGCAGTACTTC. It is translated as CSAATGRSSYEQYF.

The chain carries TRBV9 and TRBJ2-7, with 11 bases lining up with TRBD2. Germline lookup yields CDR1 SGDLS and CDR2 YYNGEE. The CDR3 sequence is 15 residues long. The trim removed 4 bases at V and 7 bases at J, leaving 10 bases unmatched. The chain's CDR3 is CASSMTSGAGGEQYF. DNA of the CDR3: TGTGCCAGCAGCATGACTAGCGGGGCGGGTGGGGAGCAGTACTTC.

This rearrangement joins TRBV9 to TRBJ1-2; 9 bases line up with TRBD1. This CDR3 has 15 amino acids. Germline trimming cut 2 bases from V and 7 bases from J; bases unmatched to any gene: 9. Germline assignment: CDR1 SGDLS and CDR2 YYNGEE. Written as DNA, the CDR3 is TGTGCCAGCAGCGTGACAGGGGGTACCGATTTTGGCTACACCTTC. This translates into CASSVTGGTDFGYTF. The whole variable domain, remainder taken from reference TRBV9 and TRBJ1-2, is DSGVTQTPKHLITATGQRVTLRCSPRSGDLSVYWYQQSLDQGLQFLIQYYNGEERAKGNILERFSAQQFPDLHSELNLSSLELGDSALYFCASSVTGGTDFGYTFGSGTRLTVV.

V is TRBV2 and J is TRBJ1-5; the match to TRBD1 covers 9 bases. The CDR3 has 13 residues. V gave up 5 bases and J gave up 10 bases; unmatched junction bases: 6. Germline loops: CDR1 SNHLY, CDR2 FYNNEI. The CDR3, as DNA: TGTGCCAGCAGTACCGGGACAGGGAGACCCCAGCATTTT. Translating it yields CASSTGTGRPQHF.

The J gene is TRBJ2-7, the V gene TRBV4-1, with D maybe TRBD1 (5 bases). V gave up 0 bases and J gave up 1 base, with 7 bases separating them. Germline assignment: CDR1 MGHRA and CDR2 YSYEKL. This CDR3 spans 14 amino acids. This chain's CDR3 is CASSQERGSYEQYF. The CDR3 bases are TGCGCCAGCAGCCAAGAAAGGGGTTCCTACGAGCAGTACTTC.

The V call is TRBV7-7, the J call TRBJ2-2, with TRBD2 matching 8 bases. CDR1 and CDR2 from the germline V gene are SSHAT and FNYEAQ (reference sequence). With V trimmed by 5 bases and J by 6 bases, 8 bases remained unmatched. This CDR3 spans 15 amino acids. The CDR3 DNA reads as TGTGCCAGCAGCAGTCTTAGCGGGACCTCCGGGGAGCTGTTTTTT. Translating it yields CASSSLSGTSGELFF.

The V call is TRBV7-3, the J call TRBJ2-7, with D hard to call. Trimming removed 10 bases at V and 12 bases at J, with 13 bases between. CDR3 length equals 9 residues. Germline V lookup: CDR1 SGHTA, CDR2 FQGTGA. This CDR3 is CATLRRAYF. In nucleotides, the CDR3 is TGTGCCACCCTGCGCAGAGCGTACTTC.

The chain recombines TRBV7-9 with TRBJ1-2; TRBD1 matches 7 bases. The CDR3 covers 15 residues. The V gene's germline CDR1 is SEHNR and CDR2 FQNEAQ (reference sequence). Trimming took 5 bases from V and 2 from J; bases not matched to a gene: 8. The CDR3 nucleotides read TGTGCCAGCAGCCACGGACAGGAAGTAAACTATGGCTACACCTTC. This translates into CASSHGQEVNYGYTF.

This clone appeared a single time. The chain recombines TRBV7-9 with TRBJ2-1; 7 bases map to TRBD2. Looked up from germline, CDR1 is SEHNR and CDR2 is FQNEAQ (reference sequence). There are 17 residues in the CDR3. Trimming took 1 base from V and 5 from J; bases not matched to a gene: 11. The CDR3 nucleotides are TGTGCCAGCAGCTTAGATCTGGCGGGAGACGTCCACAATGAGCAGTTCTTC. It codes for CASSLDLAGDVHNEQFF.

The chain employs TRBV5-1 and TRBJ1-1, with 9 bases aligning to TRBD1. CDR3 length: 13 residues. Germline lookup yields CDR1 SGHRS and CDR2 YFSETQ. After removal of 4 bases from V and 8 bases from J, the junction contained 6 bases not matched to a gene. Here the CDR3 DNA reads TGCGCCAGCAGCCGGGACAGGGATGGGGAAGCTTTCTTT. Protein sequence: CASSRDRDGEAFF. The whole variable domain, filled in from reference TRBV5-1 and TRBJ1-1, reads KAGVTQTPRYLIKTRGQQVTLSCSPISGHRSVSWYQQTPGQGLQFLFEYFSETQRNKGNFPGRFSGRQFSNSRSEMNVSTLELGDSALYLCASSRDRDGEAFFGQGTRLTVV.

This clone was observed a handful of times. The rearrangement uses TRBV7-2 and TRBJ2-1; tentative D call: TRBD2 (6 bases). Germline lookup yields CDR1 SGHTA and CDR2 FQGNSA. Trimming pared 0 bases from V and 1 base from J, leaving 16 bases between. This CDR3 has 18 amino acids. The CDR3 loop is CASSLAGGPGNSYNEQFF. For the CDR3, the DNA is TGTGCCAGCAGCTTAGCGGGAGGACCGGGAAATTCCTACAATGAGCAGTTCTTC.

This chain joins TRBV19 and TRBJ1-1; 12 bases line up with TRBD1. J was trimmed by 1 base and V by 3 bases; bases with no gene match: 3. The germline gives CDR1 LNHDA, CDR2 SQIVND (reference sequence). The CDR3 is 16 residues long. Written as DNA, the CDR3 is TGTGCCAGTAGTATGGGACAGGGGGCCGGGAACACTGAAGCTTTCTTT. Translating it yields CASSMGQGAGNTEAFF. The full variable domain, completed using reference TRBV19 and TRBJ1-1, is DGGITQSPKYLFRKEGQNVTLSCEQNLNHDAMYWYRQDPGQGLRLIYYSQIVNDFQKGDIAEGYSVSREKKESFPLTVTSAQKNPTAFYLCASSMGQGAGNTEAFFGQGTRLTVV.

CDR3 nucleotides: TGTGCCAGCAGTTTCGCCCTTAGCCCCTACGAGCAGTACTTC. It encodes CASSFALSPYEQYF. The chain combines TRBV6-6 with TRBJ2-7; D unclear. V was trimmed by 4 bases and J by 2 bases, leaving 12 bases between them. From germline, CDR1 is MNHNY and CDR2 SVGAGI (reference sequence). The CDR3 runs 14 residues.

V gene TRBV11-3 combines with J gene TRBJ2-3; D gene uncertain. Trimming took 3 bases from V and 0 from J, leaving 7 bases between them. The CDR3 covers 14 residues. Germline lookup yields CDR1 SGHNT and CDR2 YENEEA. The CDR3 is CASSLGSSTDTQYF. The DNA for the CDR3 is TGTGCCAGCAGCTTGGGATCTAGCACAGATACGCAGTATTTT.

The chain couples TRBV7-2 to TRBJ1-5, with D possibly being TRBD1 (6 bases). The CDR3 runs to 15 residues. Trimming left V 1 base short and J 0 bases short, with 7 bases between. Germline CDR1 is SGHTA and CDR2 is FQGNSA. DNA of the CDR3: TGTGCCAGCAGCTTAGGGGGGGCTAGCAATCAGCCCCAGCATTTT. This encodes CASSLGGASNQPQHF.

The chain is built from TRBV10-3 and TRBJ1-3; D is possibly TRBD1 (5 bases). The germline V and J ends were trimmed by 11 bases and 0 bases, with 11 bases remaining between them. Per the germline V gene, CDR1 is ENHRY and CDR2 is SYGVKD. The CDR3 contains 13 residues. This CDR3 reads CAATADSGNTIYF. Written as DNA, the CDR3 is TGTGCCGCGACAGCCGACTCTGGAAACACCATATATTTT.

V is TRBV12-2 and J is TRBJ2-2; no check of the table's D call, TRBD2, against the DNA was made. TRBV12-2 is a listed pseudogene. CDR3 length: 18 amino acids. Here the CDR3 reads CASRSFRVHRGNTGELFF. DNA for the CDR3: TGTGCAAGTCGCTCGTTTCGAGTACATCGAGGGAACACCGGGGAGCTGTTTTTT.